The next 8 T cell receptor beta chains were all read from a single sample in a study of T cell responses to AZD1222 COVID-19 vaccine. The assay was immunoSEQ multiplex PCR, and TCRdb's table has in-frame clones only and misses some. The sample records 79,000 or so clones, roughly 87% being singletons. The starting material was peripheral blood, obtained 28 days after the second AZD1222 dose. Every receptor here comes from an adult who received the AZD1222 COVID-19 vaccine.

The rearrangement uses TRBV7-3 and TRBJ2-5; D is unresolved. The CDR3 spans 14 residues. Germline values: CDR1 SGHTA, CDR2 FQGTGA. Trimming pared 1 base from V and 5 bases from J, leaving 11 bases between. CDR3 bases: TGTGCCAGCAGCTTAAGCAGTAGTAGCGAGACCCAGTACTTC. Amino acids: CASSLSSSSETQYF.

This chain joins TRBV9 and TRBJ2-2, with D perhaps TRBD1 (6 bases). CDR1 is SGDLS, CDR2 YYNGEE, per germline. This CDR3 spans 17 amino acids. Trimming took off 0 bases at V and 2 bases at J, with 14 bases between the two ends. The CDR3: CASSVAGQFSNTGELFF. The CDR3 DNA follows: TGTGCCAGCAGCGTAGCAGGACAGTTTAGCAACACCGGGGAGCTGTTTTTT.

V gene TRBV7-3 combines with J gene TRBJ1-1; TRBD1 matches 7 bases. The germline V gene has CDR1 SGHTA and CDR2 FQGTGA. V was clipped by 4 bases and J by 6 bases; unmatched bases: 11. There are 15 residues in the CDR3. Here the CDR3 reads CASSSSSTGEPEAFF. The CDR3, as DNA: TGTGCCAGCAGCTCTTCTTCCACAGGGGAGCCTGAAGCTTTCTTT.

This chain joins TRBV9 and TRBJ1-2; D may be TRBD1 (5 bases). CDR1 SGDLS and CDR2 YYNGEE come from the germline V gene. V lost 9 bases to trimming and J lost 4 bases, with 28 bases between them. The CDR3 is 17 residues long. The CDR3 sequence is CATLRRDGEVSRYGYTF. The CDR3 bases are TGTGCCACCCTTCGGAGGGACGGAGAGGTTTCCCGCTATGGCTACACCTTC. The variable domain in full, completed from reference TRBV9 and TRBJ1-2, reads DSGVTQTPKHLITATGQRVTLRCSPRSGDLSVYWYQQSLDQGLQFLIQYYNGEERAKGNILERFSAQQFPDLHSELNLSSLELGDSALYFCATLRRDGEVSRYGYTFGSGTRLTVV.

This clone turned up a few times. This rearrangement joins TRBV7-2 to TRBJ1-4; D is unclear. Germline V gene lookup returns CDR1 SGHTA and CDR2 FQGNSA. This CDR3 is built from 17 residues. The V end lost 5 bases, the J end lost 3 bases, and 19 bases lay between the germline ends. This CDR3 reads CASSAKNQAISNEKLFF. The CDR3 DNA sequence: TGTGCCAGCAGCGCAAAAAACCAGGCGATCTCTAATGAAAAACTGTTTTTT.

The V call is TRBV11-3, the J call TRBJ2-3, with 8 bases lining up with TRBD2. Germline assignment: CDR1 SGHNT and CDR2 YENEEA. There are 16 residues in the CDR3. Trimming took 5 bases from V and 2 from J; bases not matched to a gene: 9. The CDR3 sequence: CASSPLKAGDTDTQYF. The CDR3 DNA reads TGTGCCAGCAGCCCTCTTAAAGCGGGGGACACAGATACGCAGTATTTT. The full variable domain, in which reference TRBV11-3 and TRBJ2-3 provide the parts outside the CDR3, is EAGVVQSPRYKIIEKKQPVAFWCNPISGHNTLYWYLQNLGQGPELLIRYENEEAVDDSQLPKDRFSAERLKGVDSTLKIQPAELGDSAVYLCASSPLKAGDTDTQYFGPGTRLTVL.

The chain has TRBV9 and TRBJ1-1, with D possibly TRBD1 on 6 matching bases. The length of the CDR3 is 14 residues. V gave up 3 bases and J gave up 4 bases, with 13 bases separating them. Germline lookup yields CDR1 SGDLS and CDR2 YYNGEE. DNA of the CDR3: TGTGCCAGCAGCGCAGTCGGAGGGGGCACTGAAGCTTTCTTT. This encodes CASSAVGGGTEAFF.

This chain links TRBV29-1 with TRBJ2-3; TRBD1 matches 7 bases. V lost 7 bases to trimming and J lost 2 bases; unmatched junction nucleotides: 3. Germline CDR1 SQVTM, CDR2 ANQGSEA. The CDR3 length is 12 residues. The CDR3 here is CSAGTATDTQYF. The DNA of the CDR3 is TGCAGCGCCGGGACAGCCACAGATACGCAGTATTTT.